The 31 T cell receptor beta chains below were found in one sample sequenced in a study of shared clonotypes between healthy human individuals. Only CD45RO-negative cells positively selected for CCR7 counted as naive CD8 cells, so terminally differentiated effector memory CD45RA+ cells were excluded. TCRdb's table, derived via immunoSEQ multiplex PCR, lists solely in-frame clones and lacks some. The sample shows roughly 2.1 million clones, about 93% of them seen only once. Sequencing input: naive CD8+ T cells from PBMCs. The receptors stem from a man younger than 30 in good health. Some clones in this sample may be carry-over from other donors' samples.

V and J are TRBV19 and TRBJ2-2; no clear D gene. V was shortened by 3 bases and J by 1 base, with 12 bases between the two germline ends. This CDR3 is 16 amino acids long. CDR1 and CDR2 (germline): LNHDA, SQIVND (reference sequence). This CDR3 reads CASSIVPGQNTGELFF. For the CDR3, the DNA is TGTGCCAGTAGTATTGTCCCGGGCCAGAACACCGGGGAGCTGTTTTTT.

This rearrangement joins TRBV6-1 to TRBJ2-7, with D perhaps matching TRBD2 (7 bases). Germline V gene sequence: CDR1 MNHNS, CDR2 SASEGT. V was shortened by 4 bases and J by 3 bases, with 13 bases between the two germline ends. The CDR3 has 14 amino acids. CDR3 sequence reads: CASSAGDYYYEQYF. CDR3 DNA: TGTGCCAGCAGTGCAGGGGACTATTACTACGAGCAGTACTTC.

The V gene is TRBV7-9, the J gene TRBJ2-2; tentative D call: TRBD2 (5 bases). Per germline, CDR1 SEHNR and CDR2 FQNEAQ (reference sequence). The CDR3 extends over 13 amino acids. The V end lost 5 bases, the J end lost 2 bases, and 6 bases lay between the germline ends. The CDR3 sequence: CASSTSNTGELFF. CDR3 nucleotides: TGTGCCAGCAGCACTAGTAACACCGGGGAGCTGTTTTTT.

Concerning this clone itself: Other DNA sequences of this sample code for an identical CDR3. This sequence joins TRBV6-5 and TRBJ2-1, with D tentatively TRBD2 (6 bases). Germline-derived CDR1 and CDR2 are MNHEY and SVGAGI. V was pared by 0 bases and J by 7 bases, with 7 bases between. This CDR3 contains 13 residues. CDR3 nucleotide sequence: TGTGCCAGCAGTTACTCGGAGGGAAATGAGCAGTTCTTC. The encoded protein is CASSYSEGNEQFF.

The V and J genes are TRBV2 and TRBJ2-1, with 11 bases matching TRBD2. Looked up from germline, CDR1 is SNHLY and CDR2 is FYNNEI. This CDR3 has 16 amino acids. The trim removed 6 bases at V and 5 bases at J, leaving 9 bases unmatched. The CDR3 sequence is CASRGIAGGPHNEQFF. The CDR3 bases are TGTGCCAGCAGGGGTATAGCGGGAGGGCCTCACAATGAGCAGTTCTTC.

Note on this clone: Other DNA sequences in the same sample also yield this CDR3. The gene calls are TRBV30 and TRBJ2-7; a weak D match, TRBD2 (6 bases). Trimming took 0 bases from V and 6 from J, leaving 6 bases between them. Germline V gives CDR1 GTSNPN, CDR2 SVGIG (reference sequence). CDR3 length equals 11 residues. For the CDR3, the DNA is TGTGCCTGGAGTGTCGGGGGCGAGCAGTACTTC. Encoded protein: CAWSVGGEQYF.

The J gene is TRBJ1-4, the V gene TRBV4-3; 7 nucleotides agree with TRBD1. CDR3 size: 16 residues. V lost 3 bases, J lost 0 bases, and 4 bases stayed unmatched. Germline-derived CDR1 and CDR2 are LGHNA and YSLEER. The CDR3 DNA follows: TGCGCCAGCAGCCACGGACAGGCTCCAACTAATGAAAAACTGTTTTTT. Protein sequence: CASSHGQAPTNEKLFF.

The chain couples TRBV6-5 to TRBJ2-7; D uncertain. Trimming removed 0 bases at V and 5 bases at J, with 8 bases between. The CDR3 loop spans 13 amino acids. Germline V CDR1 and CDR2: MNHEY, SVGAGI. CDR3 loop: CASSYSNQNEQYF. In nucleotides, the CDR3 is TGTGCCAGCAGTTACTCGAACCAGAACGAGCAGTACTTC.

The table lists this clone with a count of one. V is TRBV5-4 and J is TRBJ1-2, with D perhaps matching TRBD1 (5 bases). This CDR3 is built from 13 residues. V lost 0 bases to trimming and J lost 4 bases, with 7 bases between them. Germline V gene sequence: CDR1 SGHNT, CDR2 YYREEE (reference sequence). In nucleotides, the CDR3 is TGTGCCAGCAGCTTGGGGGACTCCTATGGCTACACCTTC. Residues: CASSLGDSYGYTF.

This chain uses TRBV9 with TRBJ2-5; D assignment may be TRBD1 or TRBD2 (7 bases each). This CDR3 has 16 amino acids. Trimming stripped 3 bases from V and 5 bases from J, with 20 bases between. The germline V gene encodes CDR1 SGDLS and CDR2 YYNGEE. The CDR3 DNA is TGTGCCAGCAGCGCCGGGGGAGGGGGCGCCGATGAGACCCAGTACTTC. This codes for CASSAGGGGADETQYF. The variable domain in full, with the rest retrieved from reference TRBV9 and TRBJ2-5, is DSGVTQTPKHLITATGQRVTLRCSPRSGDLSVYWYQQSLDQGLQFLIQYYNGEERAKGNILERFSAQQFPDLHSELNLSSLELGDSALYFCASSAGGGGADETQYFGPGTRLLVL.

The rearrangement uses TRBV13 and TRBJ2-1, with 14 positions matching TRBD2. CDR1 is PRHDT, CDR2 FYEKMQ, per germline (reference sequence). This CDR3 region has 18 residues. The V and J ends lost 2 bases and 2 bases, in that order; junction bases with no gene match: 5. The CDR3 reads CASSLRTSGRPAYNEQFF. The CDR3 DNA follows: TGTGCCAGCAGCTTAAGGACTAGCGGGAGGCCAGCCTACAATGAGCAGTTCTTC.

The chain has TRBV9 and TRBJ2-5; no clear D. V was trimmed by 4 bases and J by 4 bases, leaving 8 bases between them. Germline V lookup: CDR1 SGDLS, CDR2 YYNGEE. The CDR3 loop spans 12 amino acids. CDR3 DNA: TGTGCCAGCAGCCCCCCTTCAGAGACCCAGTACTTC. As protein: CASSPPSETQYF.

The V gene is TRBV5-6, the J gene TRBJ2-7, with D possibly matching TRBD2 (5 bases). Trimming removed 4 bases at V and 3 bases at J, with 11 bases between. Per the germline V gene, CDR1 is SGHDT and CDR2 is YYEEEE. The CDR3 has 13 residues. CDR3 in DNA: TGTGCCAGCAGCACCGGACTCATCTACGAGCAGTACTTC. Residues: CASSTGLIYEQYF.

The chain uses TRBV9 and TRBJ2-2; possible D gene TRBD1, 6 bases. Germline CDR1 is SGDLS and CDR2 is YYNGEE. The germline V and J ends were trimmed by 0 bases and 0 bases, with 9 bases remaining between them. The CDR3 is made up of 16 amino acids. CDR3 nucleotides: TGTGCCAGCAGCGTAGCCAGGGGTTCGAACACCGGGGAGCTGTTTTTT. Translating it yields CASSVARGSNTGELFF.

The chain has TRBV7-9 and TRBJ2-1; D call uncertain. CDR3 length: 11 residues. The V gene's germline CDR1 is SEHNR and CDR2 FQNEAQ (reference sequence). Trimming shortened V by 5 bases and J by 9 bases, and 8 bases separated the two germline ends. The CDR3 is CASSPVGEQFF. CDR3 in DNA: TGTGCCAGCAGCCCCGTGGGTGAGCAGTTCTTC.

The chain has TRBV7-9 and TRBJ1-2; D might be TRBD1 (6 bases). V was cut by 10 bases and J by 4 bases, with 13 bases left in between. Germline values: CDR1 SEHNR, CDR2 FQNEAQ (reference sequence). This CDR3 region has 12 residues. The CDR3 region is CATPGATYGYTF. The CDR3 DNA is TGTGCCACCCCGGGGGCGACCTATGGCTACACCTTC.

The V and J genes are TRBV2 and TRBJ2-2, with D maybe TRBD2 (5 bases). Trimming pared 2 bases from V and 4 bases from J, leaving 20 bases between. The CDR3 consists of 18 residues. Germline CDR1 reads SNHLY; CDR2 reads FYNNEI. DNA of the CDR3: TGTGCCAGCAGTGAATTCGGATTGAGGGAGTTGTCCACCGGGGAGCTGTTTTTT. It encodes CASSEFGLRELSTGELFF.

The CDR3 loop reads CASSPRTGYTSGELFF. The CDR3 DNA follows: TGTGCCAGCAGCCCAAGGACAGGGTATACGTCCGGGGAGCTGTTTTTT. The gene calls are TRBV28 and TRBJ2-2; 8 nucleotides match TRBD1. The CDR3 contains 16 residues. The germline gives CDR1 MDHEN, CDR2 SYDVKM. Trimming cost V 6 bases and J 6 bases; bases outside gene matches: 12.

The chain joins TRBV28 to TRBJ2-5; the match to TRBD2 covers 11 bases. V shed 4 bases, J shed 7 bases, and the junction held 8 bases outside the gene matches. The germline CDR1 and CDR2 sequences are MDHEN and SYDVKM. The CDR3 consists of 15 residues. The CDR3 nucleotides read TGTGCCAGCAGTTCTGGGACTAGCGGCAAAGGGACCCAGTACTTC. Protein: CASSSGTSGKGTQYF.

Details on this clone: Other DNA sequences in this sample translate to the same CDR3. The V call is TRBV10-3, the J call TRBJ2-7; D not resolved. V dropped 0 bases and J dropped 2 bases, with 5 bases sitting between them. CDR1 is ENHRY, CDR2 SYGVKD, per germline. There are 13 residues in the CDR3. This chain's CDR3 is CAISESLTYEQYF. The DNA of the CDR3 is TGTGCCATCAGTGAGTCGTTAACCTACGAGCAGTACTTC.

The chain recombines TRBV9 with TRBJ2-1, with 7 bases matching TRBD1. Germline V CDR1 and CDR2: SGDLS, YYNGEE. Germline trimming cut 2 bases from V and 8 bases from J; bases unmatched to any gene: 7. The CDR3 contains 14 residues. The CDR3 region is CASSVGTVFDEQFF. The CDR3 region has the DNA TGTGCCAGCAGCGTGGGGACAGTGTTCGATGAGCAGTTCTTC.

The chain combines TRBV4-2 with TRBJ2-7, with 9 positions matching TRBD1. Losses at the gene ends were 4 bases for V and 5 bases for J; bases not matched to a gene: 9. The length of the CDR3 is 15 residues. CDR1 and CDR2 (germline): LGHNA, YNFKEQ. The CDR3 spells CASSPTGTGSHEQYF. The CDR3 nucleotides are TGTGCCAGCAGCCCAACCGGGACAGGGTCCCACGAGCAGTACTTC.

The table lists this clone with a few counts. The chain has TRBV7-2 and TRBJ1-5; D gene unclear. With 0 bases removed from V and 7 bases from J, the gap between germline ends came to 7 bases. The germline V gene encodes CDR1 SGHTA and CDR2 FQGNSA. CDR3 size: 13 residues. CDR3 DNA sequence: TGTGCCAGCAGCTTAGCGCTTCGACAGCCCCAGCATTTT. Encoded protein: CASSLALRQPQHF.

The chain couples TRBV2 to TRBJ2-7; 7 positions match TRBD1. The CDR3 has 14 residues. The ends lost 6 bases at V and 0 bases at J; junction bases unmatched: 5. The V gene's germline CDR1 is SNHLY and CDR2 FYNNEI. The CDR3 here is CASSSRDSSYEQYF. The CDR3 DNA is TGTGCCAGCAGCAGCCGGGACAGCTCCTACGAGCAGTACTTC.

The rearrangement uses TRBV7-3 and TRBJ2-3, with 14 bases lining up with TRBD2. CDR1 is SGHTA and CDR2 is FQGTGA in the germline V gene. This CDR3 region has 16 residues. Unmatched junction bases numbered 7, after V lost 5 bases and J lost 6 bases. In nucleotides, the CDR3 is TGTGCCAGCAGCCTGGGGACTAGCGGGAGTAGGGATACGCAGTATTTT. Protein: CASSLGTSGSRDTQYF.

The gene calls are TRBV11-2 and TRBJ2-1, with no clear D. The V and J ends lost 8 bases and 3 bases respectively, with 20 bases between them. Germline assignment: CDR1 SGHAT and CDR2 FQNNGV. This CDR3 spans 16 amino acids. The CDR3 reads CASGPRSSGNYNEQFF. The CDR3 DNA follows: TGTGCCAGCGGCCCCAGGAGCTCGGGTAACTACAATGAGCAGTTCTTC.

Only one count was recorded for this clone. The rearrangement uses TRBV4-1 and TRBJ1-4; the match to TRBD1 covers 9 bases. CDR1 is MGHRA and CDR2 is YSYEKL in the germline V gene. V trimming: 1 base; J trimming: 8 bases; junction bases outside the gene matches: 11. The CDR3 extends over 17 amino acids. The chain's CDR3 is CASSQVGTGYGGEKLFF. In DNA, the CDR3 is TGCGCCAGCAGCCAAGTCGGGACAGGGTATGGGGGCGAAAAACTGTTTTTT.

The V gene is TRBV29-1, the J gene TRBJ2-1, with D maybe TRBD2 (5 bases). The V gene lost 4 bases and the J gene lost 2 bases, with 9 bases spanning the gap. Per germline, CDR1 SQVTM and CDR2 ANQGSEA. This CDR3 contains 13 residues. The CDR3 nucleotides are TGCAGCGTTGGAGCGGTAACCTACAATGAGCAGTTCTTC. This gives the protein CSVGAVTYNEQFF.

The chain uses TRBV29-1 and TRBJ2-7, with D perhaps assigned TRBD1 or TRBD2 (5 bases each). Germline loops: CDR1 SQVTM, CDR2 ANQGSEA. The V and J ends lost 0 bases and 2 bases respectively, with 11 bases between them. The CDR3 sequence is 14 residues long. For the CDR3, the DNA is TGCAGCGTTGAAGAAGGGGTCGGGACCTACGAGCAGTACTTC. Its protein is CSVEEGVGTYEQYF.

The rearrangement joins TRBV28 to TRBJ2-7; D might be TRBD2 (5 bases). V was trimmed by 3 bases and J by 7 bases, leaving 13 bases between them. Looked up from germline, CDR1 is MDHEN and CDR2 is SYDVKM. This CDR3 has 13 residues. The CDR3 DNA follows: TGTGCCAGCAGTTTGGGGAATTCGGGGGAGCAGTACTTC. Translated: CASSLGNSGEQYF.

The chain is built from TRBV19 and TRBJ2-2; tentative D call: TRBD2 (5 bases). V lost 2 bases and J 6 bases, leaving 10 bases between the germline ends. The CDR3 runs 14 residues. In germline, CDR1 is LNHDA, CDR2 SQIVND (reference sequence). The CDR3 coding sequence is TGTGCCAGTAGTATATCGACGGGATCCGGGGAGCTGTTTTTT. It specifies CASSISTGSGELFF.